The clone carrying this TCR beta chain was observed once. A second about 7 to 12 cycle PCR used barcoded and J-beta primers. TCRdb recomputed calls from the 5' RACE reads with MiXCR, one row per CDR3 protein. In the table there are approximately 810,000 distinct CDR3 sequences, 36% of which are singletons. The data belong to a study of blood T cells in healthy people across ages. CDR3 length: 15 amino acids. The V and J ends lost 1 base and 2 bases respectively, with 11 bases between them. In germline, CDR1 is DFQATT, CDR2 SNEGSKA (reference sequence). The TCR sequence derives from a man between 18 and 29 years old in good health. The chain combines TRBV20-1 with TRBJ2-2, with D possibly matching TRBD2 (5 bases). The sample taken for sequencing was blood. DNA for the CDR3: TGCAGTGCTAGAGCACGACGGACTAACACCGGGGAGCTGTTTTTT. This codes for CSARARRTNTGELFF.